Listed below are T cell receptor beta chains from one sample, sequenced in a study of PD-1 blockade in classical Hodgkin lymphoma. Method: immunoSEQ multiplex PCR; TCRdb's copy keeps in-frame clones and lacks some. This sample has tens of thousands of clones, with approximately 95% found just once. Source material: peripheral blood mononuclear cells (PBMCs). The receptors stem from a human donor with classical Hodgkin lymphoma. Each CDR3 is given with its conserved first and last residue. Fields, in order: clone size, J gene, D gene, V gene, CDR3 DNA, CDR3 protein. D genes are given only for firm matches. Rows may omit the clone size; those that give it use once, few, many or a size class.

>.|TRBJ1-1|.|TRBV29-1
TGCAGCGTTGCGGGGAAAACTGAAGCTTTCTTT
CSVAGKTEAFF
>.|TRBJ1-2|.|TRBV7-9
TGTGCCAGCAGCTTAGCCCCAGGACGGGGTGGCGATGGCTACACCTTC
CASSLAPGRGGDGYTF
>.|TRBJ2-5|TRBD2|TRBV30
TGTGCCTGGAGTGAGGGACTACGGGAGACCCAGTACTTC
CAWSEGLRETQYF
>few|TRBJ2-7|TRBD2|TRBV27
TGTGCCAGCAGCCGAGCGGGGGCCTCCTACGAGCAGTACTTC
CASSRAGASYEQYF
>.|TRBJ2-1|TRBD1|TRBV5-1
TGCGCCAGCAGCTCACAGGGGTCCGTACATGAGCAGTTCTTC
CASSSQGSVHEQFF
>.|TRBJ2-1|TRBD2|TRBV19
TGTGCCAGTACCCCACTAGCGGGAGTAGGGGTTGAGCAGTTCTTC
CASTPLAGVGVEQFF
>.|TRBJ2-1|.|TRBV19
TGTGCCAGTAGTATAGATTATGGAGCTTACAATGAGCAGTTCTTC
CASSIDYGAYNEQFF
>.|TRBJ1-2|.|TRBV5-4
TGTGCCAGCAGCGTAAACAGTGGGCGAGATCATGGCTACACCTTC
CASSVNSGRDHGYTF
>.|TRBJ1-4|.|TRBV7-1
TGTGCCAGCAGCTTAGTCGGGGGCCTGAGTGAAAAACTGTTTTTT
CASSLVGGLSEKLFF
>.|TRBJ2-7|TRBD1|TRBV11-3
TGTGCCAGCAGGGTTGGGGGACAGGGTGCGAACGAGCAGTACTTC
CASRVGGQGANEQYF
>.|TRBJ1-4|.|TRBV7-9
TGTGCCAGCAGTAACTTAATAGGCAGCCCTAATGAAAAACTGTTTTTT
CASSNLIGSPNEKLFF
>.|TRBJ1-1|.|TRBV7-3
TGTGCCAGCAGCTCCCGGCCAGGAAGGAACACTGAAGCTTTCTTT
CASSSRPGRNTEAFF
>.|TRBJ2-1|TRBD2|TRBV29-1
TGCAGCGTTGAAGGTACTAGCGGGGGTTACAATGAGCAGTTCTTC
CSVEGTSGGYNEQFF
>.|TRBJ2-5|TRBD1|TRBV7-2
TGTGCCAGCAGCTTATCGACAGGGGCCCCCGAGACCCAGTACTTC
CASSLSTGAPETQYF
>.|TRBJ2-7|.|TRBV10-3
TGTGCCATCAGTGACTTCGGACGGTCCGACGAGCAGTACTTC
CAISDFGRSDEQYF
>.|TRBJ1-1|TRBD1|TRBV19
TGTGCCAGTAGTAAAAGAGACAGGGGGCGTCGCGACACTGAAGCTTTCTTT
CASSKRDRGRRDTEAFF
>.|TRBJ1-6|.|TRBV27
TGTGCCAGCAGTTTCAGGGCCTCACCCCTCCACTTT
CASSFRASPLHF
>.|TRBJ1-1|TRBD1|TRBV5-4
TGTGCCAGCAGCTTGGCCGGGACAGGGACAACTGAAGCTTTCTTT
CASSLAGTGTTEAFF
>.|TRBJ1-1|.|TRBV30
TGTGCCTGGAGTGGAAGAGACGGGGCAGCTTTCTTT
CAWSGRDGAAFF
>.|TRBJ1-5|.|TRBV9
TGTGCCAGCAGCGTGTGGGGTAGCAATCAGCCCCAGCATTTT
CASSVWGSNQPQHF
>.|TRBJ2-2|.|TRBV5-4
TGTGCCAGCGGTACGGAGCCTTACACCGGGGAGCTGTTTTTT
CASGTEPYTGELFF